The 26 T cell receptor beta chains in this list originate from one sample, sequenced in a study of T cell clonality in common variable immunodeficiency. Only in-frame clones appear in the TCRdb table, and some are missing; sequencing was by immunoSEQ multiplex PCR. The table lists about 44,000 clones, with no singletons. Sequencing input: peripheral blood mononuclear cells. All receptors come from a person aged 18-70 years in good health.

The sample holds many counts of this clone. The read terminates 3 residues before the CDR3 end, so the remaining end is supplied by the germline J gene. The J gene is TRBJ1-1, the V gene TRBV5-1, with D perhaps TRBD1 (5 bases). The germline V and J ends were trimmed by 6 bases and 1 base, with 10 bases remaining between them. Per the germline V gene, CDR1 is SGHRS and CDR2 is YFSETQ. The length of the CDR3 is 13 residues. The sequenced CDR3 bases are TGCGCCAGCACCTTTACAGGGAACACTGAA. Its protein product is CASTFTGNTE. The entire CDR3 sequence reads CASTFTGNTEAFF. Based on the CDR3 plus reference TRBV5-1 and TRBJ1-1, the full variable domain is KAGVTQTPRYLIKTRGQQVTLSCSPISGHRSVSWYQQTPGQGLQFLFEYFSETQRNKGNFPGRFSGRQFSNSRSEMNVSTLELGDSALYLCASTFTGNTEAFFGQGTRLTVV.

This clone showed up many times. With the read ending 3 residues before the CDR3 end, the germline J gene is used to fill in that end. The V call is TRBV30, the J call TRBJ1-6; D is possibly TRBD1 (5 bases). Germline V gene lookup returns CDR1 GTSNPN and CDR2 SVGIG (reference sequence). The CDR3 is 13 residues long. Trimming shortened V by 0 bases and J by 7 bases, and 7 bases separated the two germline ends. The CDR3 DNA, read in part, is TGTGCCTGGAGTGTGGGGGGGAATTCACCC. This translates into CAWSVGGNSP. The whole CDR3 region reads CAWSVGGNSPLHF.

Concerning this clone: The read is 3 residues too short to cover the CDR3 end, so that end is filled in from the germline J gene. The chain uses TRBV19 and TRBJ1-6; D may be TRBD1 (5 bases). Germline V gene lookup returns CDR1 LNHDA and CDR2 SQIVND (reference sequence). V was trimmed by 6 bases and J by 8 bases, leaving 14 bases between them. This CDR3 has 14 residues. CDR3 DNA, as far as it was read: TGTGCCAGTAGGAAATCAGGGATTGATTCACCC. This codes for CASRKSGIDSP. In full, the CDR3 reads CASRKSGIDSPLHF.

This clone showed up many times. Read data end 3 residues before the CDR3 end; the end is taken from the germline J gene. The chain carries TRBV5-1 and TRBJ1-1; D is perhaps TRBD1 (6 bases). Germline V gives CDR1 SGHRS, CDR2 YFSETQ. The germline V and J ends were trimmed by 1 base and 4 bases, with 17 bases remaining between them. The CDR3 is 16 residues long. The CDR3 reads CASSLTAGGGVTEAFF. CDR3 DNA (partial): TGCGCCAGCAGCTTGACGGCAGGAGGGGGGGTCACTGAA.

This clone was recorded at least ten times. At one end, the junction sequence differs from germline, possibly due to a read error. The read falls 3 residues short of the CDR3 end, and the missing part is taken from the germline J gene. The chain joins TRBV4-2 to TRBJ1-2, with D perhaps TRBD1 (5 bases). CDR1 and CDR2 from the germline V gene are LGHNA and YNFKEQ. The CDR3 consists of 12 residues. CDR3 bases read: TGCGCCAGCAGCACAGACAGCTATGGC. This codes for CASSTDSYG. The whole CDR3 is CASSTDSYGYTF.

At least ten counts were recorded for this clone. From the germline J gene comes the end of the CDR3, since the read stops 3 residues before it. The V gene is TRBV7-9, the J gene TRBJ1-2, with TRBD1 matching 8 bases. The V segment lost 4 bases and the J segment 4 bases; nucleotides outside the gene matches: 8. There are 15 residues in the CDR3. The germline CDR1 and CDR2 sequences are SEHNR and FQNEAQ (reference sequence). CDR3 bases read: TGTGCCAGCAGCTCTTCCGGGACAGGCCTCTATGGC. Residues: CASSSSGTGLYG. The whole CDR3 sequence is CASSSSGTGLYGYTF.

In its sample, this clone was seen many times. The CDR3 end falls 3 residues outside the read, so it is completed with the germline J gene. This chain connects TRBV30 to TRBJ1-1; D may be TRBD1 (6 bases). This CDR3 comprises 12 residues. Germline values: CDR1 GTSNPN, CDR2 SVGIG (reference sequence). CDR3 bases read: TGTGCCTGGAGTCAACAGGGCTATCGA. Its protein is CAWSQQGYR. The whole CDR3 is CAWSQQGYRAFF.

This clone came up many times. Read sequence stops 3 residues before the CDR3 end, and the germline J gene provides the missing end. The V call is TRBV7-3, the J call TRBJ2-1, with 11 bases that match TRBD2. Trimming took 6 bases from V and 4 from J; bases not matched to a gene: 8. Germline CDR1 is SGHTA and CDR2 is FQGTGA. CDR3 length: 16 amino acids. This CDR3 reads CASRPTGTSGYNEQFF. CDR3 DNA (partial): TGTGCCAGCAGACCGACCGGGACTAGCGGTTACAATGAG.

This clone was observed many times. The read halts 3 residues ahead of the CDR3 end, with the missing end drawn from the germline J gene. V and J are TRBV5-1 and TRBJ2-3; TRBD2 matches 12 bases. The CDR3 contains 16 residues. The germline CDR1 and CDR2 sequences are SGHRS and YFSETQ. Trimming removed 0 bases from V and 6 bases from J; junction bases left unmatched: 5. The chain's CDR3 is CASSLAASGGDDTQYF. The part of the CDR3 DNA that was read is TGCGCCAGCAGCTTGGCCGCTAGCGGGGGGGATGATACG.

This clone showed up many times. CDR3 bases read: TGTGCCAGCAGCCCAGACGAGGGACAGATCTATGGC. Its translation: CASSPDEGQIYG. In full, the CDR3 is CASSPDEGQIYGYTF. This chain uses TRBV11-3 with TRBJ1-2; 7 bases agree with TRBD1. The CDR3 is cut off 3 residues early in the read; its end comes from the germline J gene. The CDR3 runs to 15 residues. After removal of 5 bases from V and 4 bases from J, the junction contained 10 bases not matched to a gene. Germline loops: CDR1 SGHNT, CDR2 YENEEA. The full variable domain, rest sourced from reference TRBV11-3 and TRBJ1-2, is EAGVVQSPRYKIIEKKQPVAFWCNPISGHNTLYWYLQNLGQGPELLIRYENEEAVDDSQLPKDRFSAERLKGVDSTLKIQPAELGDSAVYLCASSPDEGQIYGYTFGSGTRLTVV.

This clone was recorded at least ten times. Sequencing ends 3 residues short of the CDR3 end; the germline J gene provides the rest. This chain uses TRBV11-3 with TRBJ1-1, with D maybe TRBD1 (5 bases). The CDR3 sequence is 15 residues long. Between the trimmed V and J ends, which lost 0 bases and 7 bases, there was a span of 15 bases. Looked up from germline, CDR1 is SGHNT and CDR2 is YENEEA. This chain's CDR3 is CASSLEAGRRVEAFF. The covered CDR3 bases are TGTGCCAGCAGCTTAGAGGCAGGCCGCAGGGTTGAA.

This clone has a count of ten or more. The read ends 3 residues before the CDR3 terminus; that terminus is restored from the germline J gene. The chain has TRBV19 and TRBJ2-1, with a weak D call TRBD1 (6 bases). The V end was cut by 5 bases, the J end by 0 bases, with 11 bases between. The CDR3 covers 15 residues. Per germline, CDR1 LNHDA and CDR2 SQIVND (reference sequence). The covered CDR3 bases are TGTGCCAGTAGTTTTCAGGGGCGCTCCTACAATGAG. Amino acids: CASSFQGRSYNE. The whole CDR3 sequence is CASSFQGRSYNEQFF.

Concerning this clone: The CDR3 goes on 3 residues after the read ends, and that part is filled in from the germline J gene. The rearrangement uses TRBV7-9 and TRBJ1-1; 7 bases map to TRBD1. Germline V gene data show CDR1 as SEHNR and CDR2 as FQNEAQ (reference sequence). The CDR3 spans 14 residues. With V trimmed by 5 bases and J by 4 bases, 7 bases remained unmatched. CDR3 loop: CASSPRQGGTEAFF. The sequenced CDR3 bases are TGTGCCAGCAGCCCTCGACAGGGAGGCACTGAA.

This clone was seen ten or more times. With the read ending 3 residues before the CDR3 end, the germline J gene is used to fill in that end. V usage is TRBV5-1 and J usage is TRBJ2-1; D remains ambiguous. The CDR3 is 13 amino acids. Between the trimmed V and J ends, which lost 1 base and 6 bases, there was a span of 8 bases. Germline CDR1 is SGHRS and CDR2 is YFSETQ. CDR3 DNA (partial): TGCGCCAGCAGCTTGATGCAGTCCAATGAG. Amino acids: CASSLMQSNE. The whole CDR3 sequence reads CASSLMQSNEQFF.

This clone showed up many times. The CDR3 extends 3 residues past the end of the read, so its final part is completed from the germline J gene. This chain connects TRBV20-1 to TRBJ2-1; 8 bases are a match to TRBD2. The CDR3 consists of 12 residues. Germline loops: CDR1 DFQATT, CDR2 SNEGSKA (reference sequence). The V segment lost 8 bases and the J segment 6 bases; nucleotides outside the gene matches: 6. The CDR3 DNA, read in part, is TGCAGTCGGACTAGCCTTTCCAATGAG. Encoded protein: CSRTSLSNE. The entire CDR3 sequence reads CSRTSLSNEQFF.

This clone was found many times. The CDR3 end falls 3 residues outside the read, so it is completed with the germline J gene. The rearrangement uses TRBV5-1 and TRBJ2-7, with a tentative D call TRBD1 (5 bases). V lost 0 bases and J lost 0, with 16 bases in between. The CDR3 is 17 amino acids. CDR1 and CDR2 (germline): SGHRS, YFSETQ. The CDR3 region is CASSLGQIRLSSYEQYF. Partial CDR3 DNA: TGCGCCAGCAGCTTGGGACAGATACGCCTTAGCTCCTACGAG.

This clone was observed at least ten times. CDR3 protein: CASRERGNTEAFF. Partial CDR3 DNA: TGCGCCAGCAGAGAAAGGGGTAACACTGAA. The J gene is TRBJ1-1, the V gene TRBV5-1, with D possibly matching TRBD1 (5 bases). The CDR3 end is not reached by the read, which stops 3 residues before it; the germline J gene fills it in. Trimming cost V 5 bases and J 2 bases, with 10 bases left between them. The CDR3 runs to 13 residues. CDR1 is SGHRS, CDR2 YFSETQ, per germline.

This clone was seen repeatedly, ten times or more. The CDR3 loop is CSVGTGIGPQHF. Partial CDR3 DNA: TGCAGCGTTGGGACAGGGATCGGGCCC. The chain carries TRBV29-1 and TRBJ1-5, with 8 bases matching TRBD1. From the germline J gene comes the end of the CDR3, since the read stops 3 residues before it. Germline V gives CDR1 SQVTM, CDR2 ANQGSEA. This CDR3 is built from 12 residues. J gave up 9 bases and V 4 bases, and 5 bases lay outside the gene matches.

In its sample, this clone was seen many times. The CDR3 end falls 3 residues outside the read, so it is completed with the germline J gene. The chain couples TRBV18 to TRBJ2-2; TRBD2 is a possible D gene (6 bases). V was trimmed by 3 bases and J by 5 bases, leaving 13 bases between them. This CDR3 has 15 residues. Germline V gene sequence: CDR1 KGHSH, CDR2 LQKENI. CDR3 protein: CASSPGRRGTGELFF. The covered CDR3 bases are TGTGCCAGCTCACCGGGACGCCGGGGGACCGGGGAG.

In this sample, this clone turned up many times. Read sequence stops 3 residues before the CDR3 end, and the germline J gene provides the missing end. The rearrangement uses TRBV7-8 and TRBJ2-3; 10 bases line up with TRBD2. The CDR3 runs 15 residues. Germline V gene sequence: CDR1 SGHVS, CDR2 FQNEAQ. V dropped 3 bases and J dropped 3; count of bases not matched to a gene: 3. CDR3 sequence: CASSFTSGKTDTQYF. CDR3 DNA (partial): TGTGCCAGCAGCTTCACTAGCGGGAAGACAGATACG.

Many counts were recorded for this clone. The CDR3 goes on 3 residues after the read ends, and that part is filled in from the germline J gene. V gene TRBV5-1 combines with J gene TRBJ1-1, with a tentative D call TRBD1 (5 bases). The germline gives CDR1 SGHRS, CDR2 YFSETQ. V lost 2 bases, J lost 1 base, and 9 bases lay in between. The CDR3 contains 14 residues. CDR3 DNA, as far as it was read: TGCGCCAGCAGCTTTGACGGGGGGAACACTGAA. Protein product: CASSFDGGNTE. The complete CDR3 protein is CASSFDGGNTEAFF.

This clone was seen repeatedly, ten times or more. Read sequence stops 3 residues before the CDR3 end, and the germline J gene provides the missing end. This sequence joins TRBV5-4 and TRBJ2-7, with 9 positions matching TRBD1. The V and J ends lost 4 bases and 1 base, in that order; junction bases with no gene match: 6. This CDR3 contains 15 residues. Per germline, CDR1 SGHNT and CDR2 YYREEE (reference sequence). The CDR3 sequence: CASSATGGSSYEQYF. CDR3 DNA (partial): TGTGCCAGCAGCGCGACAGGGGGAAGTTCCTACGAG.

This clone was detected many times. Sequencing ends 3 residues short of the CDR3 end; the germline J gene provides the rest. The V and J genes are TRBV29-1 and TRBJ2-3; 8 bases line up with TRBD1. The CDR3 totals 14 residues. Germline trimming cut 4 bases from V and 5 bases from J; bases unmatched to any gene: 8. Germline CDR1 reads SQVTM; CDR2 reads ANQGSEA. This chain's CDR3 is CSVVSRGQRDTQYF. The covered CDR3 bases are TGCAGCGTTGTGTCCAGGGGGCAGAGAGATACG.

This clone was picked up many times. The read is 3 residues too short to cover the CDR3 end, so that end is filled in from the germline J gene. The V gene is TRBV12-3 or TRBV12-4, the J gene TRBJ2-2; TRBD2 matches 11 bases. This CDR3 has 15 residues. The V gene end was trimmed by 2 bases and the J gene end by 6 bases; junction bases not matched to a gene: 2. This chain's CDR3 is CASSLMGLAAGELFF. The DNA read from the CDR3 is TGTGCCAGCAGTTTAATGGGACTAGCGGCCGGGGAG.

The table lists this clone with many counts. The read comes to an end 3 residues before the CDR3 does, leaving the germline J gene to fill in the end. This chain connects TRBV7-3 to TRBJ1-1; TRBD1 might be the D (5 bases). CDR1 is SGHTA and CDR2 is FQGTGA in the germline V gene. Trimming took off 5 bases at V and 5 bases at J, with 12 bases between the two ends. The CDR3 has 13 residues. This CDR3 reads CASSQGGETEAFF. The CDR3 DNA, read in part, is TGTGCCAGCAGCCAAGGAGGGGAAACTGAA.

This clone was observed at least ten times. The missing CDR3 end, 3 residues past where the read stops, is filled in from the germline J gene. V usage is TRBV18 and J usage is TRBJ2-4; D is ambiguous. This CDR3 has 12 amino acids. CDR1 and CDR2 (germline): KGHSH, LQKENI. V was cut by 6 bases and J by 8 bases, with 11 bases left in between. The CDR3 protein is CASSLGWDIQYF. CDR3 DNA (partial): TGTGCCAGCTCCTTGGGCTGGGACATT. The full variable domain, rest sourced from reference TRBV18 and TRBJ2-4, is NAGVMQNPRHLVRRRGQEARLRCSPMKGHSHVYWYRQLPEEGLKFMVYLQKENIIDESGMPKERFSAEFPKEGPSILRIQQVVRGDSAAYFCASSLGWDIQYFGAGTRLSVL.